The next 32 T cell receptor beta chains were all read from a single sample in a study of T cell clonality in common variable immunodeficiency (dated by TCRdb to the mid-2010s). Study-level results and caveats: Reportedly, TCRbeta sequences from CVID had fewer deletions and N-nucleotide insertions, and highly modified clones with 13 or more V deletions were absent from CVID.

The antigens these receptors bind are not known. The library was produced with the immunoSEQ multiplex PCR assay. Here the immuneACCESS table is served through TCRdb, limited to in-frame sequences with V and J called. Missing clones are a known gap in these copies; in checked studies unresolved V genes cover under half, and the rest lacks a known reason. This sample shows tens of thousands of clones, and none of them turns up only once. The top ten hold 3.1% of the sample. Sequences were obtained from peripheral blood mononuclear cells. These receptor sequences come from a human donor with common variable immunodeficiency.

Concerning this clone: From the germline J gene comes the end of the CDR3, since the read stops 3 residues before it. The chain joins TRBV19 to TRBJ2-1, with 10 positions matching TRBD1. Looked up from germline, CDR1 is LNHDA and CDR2 is SQIVND (reference sequence). The CDR3 is 15 residues long. With V trimmed by 7 bases and J by 7 bases, 10 bases remained unmatched. CDR3 region: CASKNGTGVSNEQFF. The covered CDR3 bases are TGTGCCAGTAAGAACGGGACAGGGGTTTCAAATGAG.

This clone was detected many times. The read gets to within 3 residues of the CDR3 end, and the germline J gene fills in the rest. The J gene is TRBJ2-7, the V gene TRBV29-1; no reliable D call. The V end was cut by 3 bases, the J end by 1 base, with 4 bases between. In germline, CDR1 is SQVTM, CDR2 ANQGSEA. The CDR3 totals 11 residues. The CDR3 here is CSVERSYEQYF. The covered CDR3 bases are TGCAGCGTTGAGCGGTCCTACGAG.

With respect to this clone: The missing CDR3 end, 3 residues past where the read stops, is filled in from the germline J gene. The chain links TRBV19 to TRBJ1-1, with D possibly TRBD1 on 6 matching bases. The CDR3 runs 14 residues. Germline values: CDR1 LNHDA, CDR2 SQIVND (reference sequence). V was trimmed by 1 base and J by 2 bases, leaving 8 bases between them. CDR3 sequence: CASSIGQVNTEAFF. CDR3 bases read: TGTGCCAGTAGTATAGGACAGGTAAACACTGAA. The full variable domain, completed using reference TRBV19 and TRBJ1-1, is DGGITQSPKYLFRKEGQNVTLSCEQNLNHDAMYWYRQDPGQGLRLIYYSQIVNDFQKGDIAEGYSVSREKKESFPLTVTSAQKNPTAFYLCASSIGQVNTEAFFGQGTRLTVV.

On this clone itself: The read ends 3 residues early relative to the CDR3; the germline J gene fills the gap. The rearrangement joins TRBV7-3 to TRBJ1-1; 8 bases align to TRBD1. Trimming at V came to 0 bases and at J to 1 base, leaving 1 base not matched to a gene. This CDR3 contains 15 residues. In germline, CDR1 is SGHTA, CDR2 FQGTGA. CDR3 DNA, as far as it was read: TGTGCCAGCAGCTTAACCGGGACAGGGAACACTGAA. Protein product: CASSLTGTGNTE. In full, the CDR3 reads CASSLTGTGNTEAFF. The full variable domain, with the rest looked up from reference TRBV7-3 and TRBJ1-1, is GAGVSQTPSNKVTEKGKYVELRCDPISGHTALYWYRQSLGQGPEFLIYFQGTGAADDSGLPNDRFFAVRPEGSVSTLKIQRTERGDSAVYLCASSLTGTGNTEAFFGQGTRLTVV.

This clone was counted between two and nine times. The CDR3 end falls 3 residues outside the read, so it is completed with the germline J gene. The V and J genes are TRBV2 and TRBJ1-6; TRBD1 is a possible D gene (5 bases). Germline assignment: CDR1 SNHLY and CDR2 FYNNEI. Trimming left V 3 bases short and J 9 bases short, with 6 bases between. CDR3 length: 12 amino acids. CDR3: CASSDRASPLHF. CDR3 DNA (partial): TGTGCCAGCAGTGACAGGGCTTCACCC.

This clone was picked up many times. The CDR3 extends 3 residues past the end of the read, so its final part is completed from the germline J gene. The chain is built from TRBV3-1 (or the pseudogene TRBV3-2) and TRBJ1-5; D may be TRBD1 (6 bases). The CDR3 loop spans 13 amino acids. V dropped 5 bases and J dropped 5 bases, with 10 bases sitting between them. CDR1 is LGHDT, CDR2 YNNKEL, per germline (reference sequence). CDR3 bases read: TGTGCCAGCAGCTTCGAGGGGGATCAGCCC. This sequence encodes CASSFEGDQP. The full CDR3 protein reads CASSFEGDQPQHF.

Remarks on this clone: The read ends 3 residues before the CDR3 terminus; that terminus is restored from the germline J gene. The chain recombines TRBV7-9 with TRBJ2-1; the match to TRBD1 covers 11 bases. The CDR3 has 15 amino acids. The V gene end was trimmed by 0 bases and the J gene end by 8 bases; junction bases not matched to a gene: 3. Germline values: CDR1 SEHNR, CDR2 FQNEAQ (reference sequence). The part of the CDR3 DNA that was read is TGTGCCAGCAGCTTAGCGGGACAGGGGGACGATGAG. Amino acid sequence: CASSLAGQGDDE. The full CDR3 protein reads CASSLAGQGDDEQFF.

Comment on this clone: Read sequence stops 3 residues before the CDR3 end, and the germline J gene provides the missing end. This chain joins TRBV5-6 and TRBJ2-1; weak D call: TRBD1 (6 bases). Trimming removed 2 bases at V and 9 bases at J, with 15 bases between. The germline V gene encodes CDR1 SGHDT and CDR2 YYEEEE. The CDR3 runs to 14 residues. The CDR3 spells CASSLNTGIGEQFF. Incomplete CDR3 DNA: TGTGCCAGCAGCTTAAATACAGGGATCGGTGAG.

Regarding this clone: Read coverage stops 3 residues before the CDR3 terminus; the germline J gene supplies the remainder. The chain is built from TRBV10-2 and TRBJ2-1, with 9 positions matching TRBD2. The length of the CDR3 is 13 residues. Germline V gene lookup returns CDR1 WSHSY and CDR2 SAAADI. With 8 bases clipped from V and 5 bases from J, the junction kept 4 bases outside the gene matches. CDR3 region: CASGRGGNNEQFF. The covered CDR3 bases are TGCGCCAGCGGGCGGGGGGGAAACAATGAG.

This clone was recorded a few times. The observed sequence ends 3 residues before the CDR3 terminus, with the missing tail filled in from the germline J gene. J is TRBJ2-7 and V is TRBV30; 7 positions agree with TRBD2. This CDR3 contains 13 residues. CDR1 is GTSNPN and CDR2 is SVGIG in the germline V gene (reference sequence). V shed 8 bases and J 0 bases; nucleotides not matched to a gene: 7. CDR3 residues: CAGKGGGSYEQYF. The covered CDR3 bases are TGTGCCGGGAAGGGCGGGGGCTCCTACGAG.

This clone was seen a few times. The read gets to within 3 residues of the CDR3 end, and the germline J gene fills in the rest. This chain joins TRBV7-2 and TRBJ1-6; D gene uncertain. The V gene lost 1 base and the J gene lost 7 bases, with 8 bases spanning the gap. The CDR3 runs 14 residues. Germline CDR1 and CDR2: SGHTA and FQGNSA. CDR3 protein: CASSLEEVNSPLHF. CDR3 DNA (partial): TGTGCCAGCAGCTTAGAAGAGGTGAATTCACCC.

The sample holds a few counts of this clone. The read stops 3 residues short of the end of the CDR3; the missing end is completed from the germline J gene. This rearrangement joins TRBV7-2 to TRBJ2-5; D gene unclear. The V end lost 2 bases, the J end lost 3 bases, and 4 bases lay between the germline ends. The germline V gene encodes CDR1 SGHTA and CDR2 FQGNSA. The CDR3 totals 12 residues. CDR3 amino acids: CASSLREETQYF. The part of the CDR3 DNA that was read is TGTGCCAGCAGCTTAAGGGAAGAGACC.

Ten or more counts support this clone. The read ends 3 residues early relative to the CDR3; the germline J gene fills the gap. The genes are TRBV10-3 and TRBJ2-3; TRBD2 matches at 11 bases. Losses at the gene ends were 5 bases for V and 1 base for J; bases not matched to a gene: 2. Germline CDR1 ENHRY, CDR2 SYGVKD. The CDR3 spans 15 residues. CDR3: CAISLAGGGTDTQYF. The DNA read from the CDR3 is TGTGCCATCAGTCTAGCGGGGGGTGGCACAGATACG.

Many counts were recorded for this clone. The observed sequence ends 3 residues before the CDR3 terminus, with the missing tail filled in from the germline J gene. The chain uses TRBV18 and TRBJ2-5; 9 nucleotides line up with TRBD1. The CDR3 is 18 residues long. Trimming at V came to 3 bases and at J to 2 bases, leaving 13 bases not matched to a gene. Germline loops: CDR1 KGHSH, CDR2 LQKENI. The CDR3 is CASSPIVVTGGWQETQYF. Incomplete CDR3 DNA: TGTGCCAGCTCACCCATAGTCGTCACAGGGGGCTGGCAAGAGACC.

This clone has a handful of counts. Read coverage stops 3 residues before the CDR3 terminus; the germline J gene supplies the remainder. This chain joins TRBV10-2 and TRBJ1-1; D is ambiguous. The CDR3 consists of 14 residues. Trimming took 7 bases from V and 3 from J, leaving 15 bases between them. The germline V gene encodes CDR1 WSHSY and CDR2 SAAADI. The CDR3 loop is CASMERAPYTEAFF. The DNA read from the CDR3 is TGCGCCAGCATGGAGAGGGCGCCTTACACTGAA.

This clone was seen more than once but under ten times. The read stops 3 residues short of the end of the CDR3; the missing end is completed from the germline J gene. This sequence joins TRBV7-9 and TRBJ1-5, with D hard to call. This CDR3 has 14 amino acids. CDR1 SEHNR and CDR2 FQNEAQ come from the germline V gene (reference sequence). V was clipped by 3 bases and J by 3 bases, with 9 bases between them. The CDR3: CASSFRGNNQPQHF. The covered CDR3 bases are TGTGCCAGCAGCTTCCGGGGAAACAATCAGCCC. The variable domain in full, with the rest retrieved from reference TRBV7-9 and TRBJ1-5, is DTGVSQNPRHKITKRGQNVTFRCDPISEHNRLYWYRQTLGQGPEFLTYFQNEAQLEKSRLLSDRFSAERPKGSFSTLEIQRTEQGDSAMYLCASSFRGNNQPQHFGDGTRLSIL.

Comment on this clone: The read is 3 residues too short to cover the CDR3 end, so that end is filled in from the germline J gene. The rearrangement joins TRBV7-9 to TRBJ2-7, with a tentative D call TRBD2 (6 bases). In germline, CDR1 is SEHNR, CDR2 FQNEAQ (reference sequence). CDR3 length: 12 amino acids. Trimming shortened V by 2 bases and J by 6 bases, and 8 bases separated the two germline ends. CDR3 DNA (partial): TGTGCCAGCAGCTTATCGCGGGGCGAG. It encodes CASSLSRGE. The full CDR3 protein is CASSLSRGEQYF.

This clone was counted many times. The read comes to an end 3 residues before the CDR3 does, leaving the germline J gene to fill in the end. The chain recombines TRBV5-5 with TRBJ2-7; 7 nucleotides agree with TRBD1. From germline, CDR1 is SGHKS and CDR2 YYEKEE (reference sequence). This CDR3 spans 14 amino acids. V was clipped by 4 bases and J by 2 bases; unmatched bases: 6. CDR3 protein: CASSRAGGPYEQYF. CDR3 DNA, as far as it was read: TGTGCCAGCAGCAGGGCAGGGGGTCCCTACGAG.

On this clone itself: The CDR3 extends 3 residues past the end of the read, so its final part is completed from the germline J gene. J is TRBJ2-7 and V is TRBV11-3, with 10 bases aligning to TRBD2. This CDR3 region has 12 residues. Trimming removed 5 bases from V and 6 bases from J; junction bases left unmatched: 1. Germline V gene sequence: CDR1 SGHNT, CDR2 YENEEA. The CDR3 DNA, read in part, is TGTGCCAGCAGCCCTAGCGGGGGCGAG. Translated, it gives CASSPSGGE. The full CDR3 is CASSPSGGEQYF. The whole variable domain, filled in from reference TRBV11-3 and TRBJ2-7, reads EAGVVQSPRYKIIEKKQPVAFWCNPISGHNTLYWYLQNLGQGPELLIRYENEEAVDDSQLPKDRFSAERLKGVDSTLKIQPAELGDSAVYLCASSPSGGEQYFGPGTRLTVT.

This clone was observed at least ten times. The CDR3 end is not reached by the read, which stops 3 residues before it; the germline J gene fills it in. The identical CDR3 is also encoded by other nucleotide sequences in the sample. The V and J genes are TRBV30 and TRBJ2-7; possibly TRBD1 for D (6 bases). V shed 0 bases and J shed 3 bases, with 6 bases lying between them. The CDR3 covers 12 residues. Germline V gives CDR1 GTSNPN, CDR2 SVGIG (reference sequence). CDR3 in amino acids: CAWSVGGYEQYF. Partial CDR3 DNA: TGTGCCTGGAGTGTAGGGGGCTACGAG.

On this clone itself: An end of the junction differs from the germline gene, which may be a read error. The read ends 3 residues shy of where the CDR3 ends; the end is completed using the germline J gene. This chain connects TRBV7-7 to TRBJ2-7; tentative D call: TRBD1 (6 bases). This CDR3 has 14 amino acids. Germline V CDR1 and CDR2: SSHAT, FNYEAQ (reference sequence). Partial CDR3 DNA: TGTGCTAGCAGCCCGCCCGGACAGCCCTACGAG. Amino acid sequence: CASSPPGQPYE. The whole CDR3 reads CASSPPGQPYEQYF.

The sample holds many counts of this clone. The missing CDR3 end, 3 residues past where the read stops, is filled in from the germline J gene. The chain uses TRBV5-6 and TRBJ1-2; 7 bases agree with TRBD1. V dropped 3 bases and J dropped 1; count of bases not matched to a gene: 6. The germline CDR1 and CDR2 sequences are SGHDT and YYEEEE. There are 15 residues in the CDR3. The CDR3: CASSWGQLVNYGYTF. CDR3 DNA, as far as it was read: TGTGCCAGCAGCTGGGGACAGCTCGTTAACTATGGC.

Note on this clone: The read falls 3 residues short of the CDR3 end, and the missing part is taken from the germline J gene. J is TRBJ2-7 and V is TRBV19; 8 bases are shared with TRBD1. J gave up 3 bases and V 2 bases, and 3 bases lay outside the gene matches. The CDR3 has 14 residues. The germline gives CDR1 LNHDA, CDR2 SQIVND (reference sequence). CDR3 loop: CASSIPGGLYEQYF. The covered CDR3 bases are TGTGCCAGTAGTATACCAGGGGGCCTCTACGAG.

Of note for this clone: The read falls 3 residues short of the CDR3 end, and the missing part is taken from the germline J gene. V is TRBV5-1 and J is TRBJ2-1, with 7 bases identical to TRBD1. Germline V lookup: CDR1 SGHRS, CDR2 YFSETQ. The length of the CDR3 is 15 residues. J was trimmed by 4 bases and V by 4 bases; bases with no gene match: 8. The sequenced part of the CDR3 DNA is TGCGCCAGCAGCAGCCCGGGACAGACGTACAATGAG. Residues: CASSSPGQTYNE. The full-length CDR3 reads as CASSSPGQTYNEQFF.

This clone was observed a handful of times. The CDR3 is cut off 3 residues early in the read; its end comes from the germline J gene. The rearrangement links TRBV5-1 to TRBJ2-5, with D tentatively TRBD2 (6 bases). The germline V gene has CDR1 SGHRS and CDR2 YFSETQ. This CDR3 contains 14 residues. V dropped 1 base and J dropped 3 bases, with 10 bases sitting between them. The CDR3 bases that were read are TGCGCCAGCAGCTTGTGGCCTAGCGAAGAGACC. The encoded protein is CASSLWPSEET. The whole CDR3 sequence is CASSLWPSEETQYF.

This clone showed up just a few times. Read data end 3 residues before the CDR3 end; the end is taken from the germline J gene. The rearrangement links TRBV16 to TRBJ2-3; 10 positions agree with TRBD2. CDR3 length equals 15 residues. J gave up 3 bases and V 2 bases, and 2 bases lay outside the gene matches. Germline CDR1 reads KGHSY; CDR2 reads FQNENV. The CDR3 spells CASSQLAGVTDTQYF. The sequenced part of the CDR3 DNA is TGTGCCAGCAGCCAACTAGCGGGGGTAACAGATACG.

Relative to its sample, this clone is medium-sized (0.01 to 0.1%). The read falls 3 residues short of the CDR3 end, and the missing part is taken from the germline J gene. The chain couples TRBV5-1 to TRBJ2-5, with a tentative D call TRBD1 (6 bases). The CDR3 is 15 amino acids. CDR1 and CDR2 from the germline V gene are SGHRS and YFSETQ. V lost 0 bases, J lost 1 base, and 10 bases lay in between. The covered CDR3 bases are TGCGCCAGCAGCTTGGGAGGGGACATCCAAGAGACC. Translation: CASSLGGDIQET. The CDR3 reads in full as CASSLGGDIQETQYF.

Ten or more counts support this clone. The read comes to an end 3 residues before the CDR3 does, leaving the germline J gene to fill in the end. The rearrangement joins TRBV7-3 to TRBJ2-3; perhaps TRBD2 as D (6 bases). The CDR3 sequence is 14 residues long. Trimming stripped 5 bases from V and 5 bases from J, with 14 bases between. Germline CDR1 SGHTA, CDR2 FQGTGA. This CDR3 is CASSPQTSIDTQYF. The covered CDR3 bases are TGTGCCAGCAGCCCCCAGACTAGTATAGATACG.

Many counts were recorded for this clone. The CDR3 extends 3 residues past the end of the read, so its final part is completed from the germline J gene. J is TRBJ2-5 and V is TRBV7-2; the D gene is possibly TRBD2 (6 bases). Germline V gives CDR1 SGHTA, CDR2 FQGNSA. CDR3 size: 15 residues. The germline V and J ends were trimmed by 5 bases and 4 bases, with 17 bases remaining between them. Incomplete CDR3 DNA: TGTGCCAGCAGCGTCCGGTCCTTGCGGGGAGAGACC. Translation: CASSVRSLRGET. The CDR3, in full, reads CASSVRSLRGETQYF.

Worth noting for this clone: The CDR3 is cut off 3 residues early in the read; its end comes from the germline J gene. V is TRBV2 and J is TRBJ2-3; 8 nucleotides agree with TRBD1. In germline, CDR1 is SNHLY, CDR2 FYNNEI. The V segment lost 6 bases and the J segment 2 bases; nucleotides outside the gene matches: 10. This CDR3 contains 16 residues. The part of the CDR3 DNA that was read is TGTGCCAGCAGAGAAACAGGGGGTAGAAACACAGATACG. Translating it yields CASRETGGRNTDT. The complete CDR3 reads CASRETGGRNTDTQYF.

This clone was recorded at least ten times. The observed sequence ends 3 residues before the CDR3 terminus, with the missing tail filled in from the germline J gene. V is TRBV5-6 and J is TRBJ2-7; D remains unclear. Germline CDR1 reads SGHDT; CDR2 reads YYEEEE. With 1 base removed from V and 5 bases from J, the gap between germline ends came to 10 bases. The CDR3 extends over 13 amino acids. CDR3 residues: CASSLRFNDEQYF. CDR3 DNA (partial): TGTGCCAGCAGCTTGAGGTTTAACGACGAG.

This clone occurred many times. The read stops 3 residues short of the end of the CDR3; the missing end is completed from the germline J gene. This chain uses TRBV2 with TRBJ1-2, with D unclear. Trimming stripped 4 bases from V and 3 bases from J, with 12 bases between. This CDR3 has 14 residues. From germline, CDR1 is SNHLY and CDR2 FYNNEI. Partial CDR3 DNA: TGTGCCAGCAGTGCCCGAGACAACGACTATGGC. This codes for CASSARDNDYG. The full CDR3 protein is CASSARDNDYGYTF.